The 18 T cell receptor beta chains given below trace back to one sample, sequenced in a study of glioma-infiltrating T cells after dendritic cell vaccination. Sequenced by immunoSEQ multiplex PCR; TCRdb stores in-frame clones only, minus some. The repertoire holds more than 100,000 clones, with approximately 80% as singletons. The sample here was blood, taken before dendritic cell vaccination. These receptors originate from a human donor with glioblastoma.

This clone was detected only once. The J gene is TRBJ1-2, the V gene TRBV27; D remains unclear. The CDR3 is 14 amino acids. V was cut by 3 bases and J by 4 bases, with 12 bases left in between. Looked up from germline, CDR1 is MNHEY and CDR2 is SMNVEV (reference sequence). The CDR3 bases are TGTGCCAGCAGTTTCGGGAGCGTCGGCTATGGCTACACCTTC. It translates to CASSFGSVGYGYTF.

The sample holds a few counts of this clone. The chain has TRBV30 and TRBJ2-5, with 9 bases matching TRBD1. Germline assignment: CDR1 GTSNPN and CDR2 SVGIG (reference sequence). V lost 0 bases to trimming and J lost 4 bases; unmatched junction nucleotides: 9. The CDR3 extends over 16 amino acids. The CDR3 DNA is TGTGCCTGGAGTGTACTCGGATTGGACAGGGGAGAGACCCAGTACTTC. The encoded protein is CAWSVLGLDRGETQYF.

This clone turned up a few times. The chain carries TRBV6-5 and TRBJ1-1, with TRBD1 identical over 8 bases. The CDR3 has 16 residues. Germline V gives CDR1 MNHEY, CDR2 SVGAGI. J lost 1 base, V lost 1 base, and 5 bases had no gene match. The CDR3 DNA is TGTGCCAGCAGTTACTTTCTACAGGGGGGGAACACTGAAGCTTTCTTT. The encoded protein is CASSYFLQGGNTEAFF.

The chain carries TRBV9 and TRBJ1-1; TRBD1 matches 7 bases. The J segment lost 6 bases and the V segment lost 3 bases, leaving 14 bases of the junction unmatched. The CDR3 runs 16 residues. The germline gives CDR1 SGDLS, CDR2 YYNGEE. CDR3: CASSEGARRGASEAFF. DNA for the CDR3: TGTGCCAGCAGCGAGGGGGCCCGGCGGGGGGCATCTGAAGCTTTCTTT.

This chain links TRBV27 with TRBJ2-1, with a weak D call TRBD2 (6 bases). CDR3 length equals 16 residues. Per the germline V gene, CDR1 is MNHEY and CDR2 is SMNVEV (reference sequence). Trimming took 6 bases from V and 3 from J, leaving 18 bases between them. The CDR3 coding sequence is TGTGCCAGCAGAAACTACCGGGACTCCCTCTACAATGAGCAGTTCTTC. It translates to CASRNYRDSLYNEQFF.

This CDR3 is CASSLGGGAGETQYF. In DNA, the CDR3 is TGTGCCAGCAGCTTAGGCGGGGGGGCCGGTGAGACCCAGTACTTC. The chain employs TRBV7-2 and TRBJ2-5; 9 positions match TRBD2. CDR3 length: 15 amino acids. Germline V gene sequence: CDR1 SGHTA, CDR2 FQGNSA. J lost 5 bases, V lost 1 base, and 5 bases had no gene match.

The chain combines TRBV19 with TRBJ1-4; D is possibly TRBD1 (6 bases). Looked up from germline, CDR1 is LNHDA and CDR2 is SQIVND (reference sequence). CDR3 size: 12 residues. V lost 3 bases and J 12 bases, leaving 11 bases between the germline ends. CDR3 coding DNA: TGTGCCAGTAGTATCAACAGGGACGAACTGTTTTTT. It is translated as CASSINRDELFF. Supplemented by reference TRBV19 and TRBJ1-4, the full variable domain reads DGGITQSPKYLFRKEGQNVTLSCEQNLNHDAMYWYRQDPGQGLRLIYYSQIVNDFQKGDIAEGYSVSREKKESFPLTVTSAQKNPTAFYLCASSINRDELFFGSGTQLSVL.

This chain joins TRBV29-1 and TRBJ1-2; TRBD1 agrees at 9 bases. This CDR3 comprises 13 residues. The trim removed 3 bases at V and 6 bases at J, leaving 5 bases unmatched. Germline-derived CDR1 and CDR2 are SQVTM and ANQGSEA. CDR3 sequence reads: CSVEVWTGDGYTF. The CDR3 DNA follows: TGCAGCGTTGAGGTCTGGACAGGGGATGGCTACACCTTC.

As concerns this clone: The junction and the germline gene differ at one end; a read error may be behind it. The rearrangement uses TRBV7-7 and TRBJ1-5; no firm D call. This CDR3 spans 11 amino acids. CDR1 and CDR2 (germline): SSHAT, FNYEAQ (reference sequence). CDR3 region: CASSRPGSQHF. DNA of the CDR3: TGTGCTAGCAGCCGGCCCGGGTCCCAGCATTTT. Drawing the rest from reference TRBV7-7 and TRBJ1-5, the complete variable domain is GAGVSQSPRYKVTKRGQDVTLRCDPISSHATLYWYQQALGQGPEFLTYFNYEAQPDKSGLPSDRFSAERPEGSISTLTIQRTEQRDSAMYRCASSRPGSQHFGDGTRLSIL.

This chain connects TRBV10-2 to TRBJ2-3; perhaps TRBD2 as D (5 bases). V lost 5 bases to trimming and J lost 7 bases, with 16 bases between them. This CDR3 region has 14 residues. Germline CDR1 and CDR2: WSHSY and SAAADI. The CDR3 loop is CASSPSVTGNTQYF. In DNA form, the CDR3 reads TGCGCCAGCAGTCCCTCCGTAACGGGGAATACGCAGTATTTT.

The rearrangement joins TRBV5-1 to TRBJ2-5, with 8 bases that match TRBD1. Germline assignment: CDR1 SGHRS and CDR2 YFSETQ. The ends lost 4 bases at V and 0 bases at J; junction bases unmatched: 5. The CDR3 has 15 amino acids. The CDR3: CASSVDRGYQETQYF. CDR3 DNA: TGCGCCAGCAGCGTCGACAGGGGCTACCAAGAGACCCAGTACTTC.

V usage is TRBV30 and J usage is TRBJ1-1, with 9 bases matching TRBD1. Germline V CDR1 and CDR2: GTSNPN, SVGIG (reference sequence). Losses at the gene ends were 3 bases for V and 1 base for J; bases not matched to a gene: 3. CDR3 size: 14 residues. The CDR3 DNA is TGTGCCTGGAGGGTGACAGGGGGGAACACTGAAGCTTTCTTT. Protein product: CAWRVTGGNTEAFF.

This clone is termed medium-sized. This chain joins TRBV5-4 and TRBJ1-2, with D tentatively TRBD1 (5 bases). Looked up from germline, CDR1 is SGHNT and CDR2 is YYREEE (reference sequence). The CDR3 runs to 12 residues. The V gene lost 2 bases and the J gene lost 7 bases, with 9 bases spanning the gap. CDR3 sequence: CASSLQEIGYTF. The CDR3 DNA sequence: TGTGCCAGCAGCTTACAGGAAATTGGCTACACCTTC.

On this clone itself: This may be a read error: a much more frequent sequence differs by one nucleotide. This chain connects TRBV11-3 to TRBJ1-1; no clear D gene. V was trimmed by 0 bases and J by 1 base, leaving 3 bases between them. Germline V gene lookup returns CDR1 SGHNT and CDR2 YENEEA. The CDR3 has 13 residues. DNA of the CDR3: TGTGCCAGCAGCTTAGACAGGAACACTGAAGCTTTCTTT. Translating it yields CASSLDRNTEAFF.

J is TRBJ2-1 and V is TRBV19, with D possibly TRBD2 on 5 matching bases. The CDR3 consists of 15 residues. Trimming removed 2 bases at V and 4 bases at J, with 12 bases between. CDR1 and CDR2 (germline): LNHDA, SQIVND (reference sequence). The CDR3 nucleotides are TGTGCCAGTAGTATACCCGGGGTAGGGTACAATGAGCAGTTCTTC. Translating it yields CASSIPGVGYNEQFF. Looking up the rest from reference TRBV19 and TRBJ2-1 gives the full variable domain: DGGITQSPKYLFRKEGQNVTLSCEQNLNHDAMYWYRQDPGQGLRLIYYSQIVNDFQKGDIAEGYSVSREKKESFPLTVTSAQKNPTAFYLCASSIPGVGYNEQFFGPGTRLTVL.

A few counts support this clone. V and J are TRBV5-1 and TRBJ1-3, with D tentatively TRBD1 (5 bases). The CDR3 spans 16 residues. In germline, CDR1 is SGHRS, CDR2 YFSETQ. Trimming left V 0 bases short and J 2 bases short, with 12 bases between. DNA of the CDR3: TGCGCCAGCAGCTTGGTCGACAGCCCGGCTGGAAACACCATATATTTT. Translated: CASSLVDSPAGNTIYF.

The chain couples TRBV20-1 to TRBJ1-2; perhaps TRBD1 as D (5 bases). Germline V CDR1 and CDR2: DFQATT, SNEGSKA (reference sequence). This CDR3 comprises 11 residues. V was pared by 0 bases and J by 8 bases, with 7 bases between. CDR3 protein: CSAREGVGYTF. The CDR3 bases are TGCAGTGCTAGAGAAGGGGTGGGCTACACCTTC.

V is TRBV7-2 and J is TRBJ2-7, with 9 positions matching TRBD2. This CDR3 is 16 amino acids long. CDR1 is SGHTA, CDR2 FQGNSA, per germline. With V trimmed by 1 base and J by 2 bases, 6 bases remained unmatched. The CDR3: CASSLEASGITYEQYF. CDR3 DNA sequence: TGTGCCAGCAGCTTAGAGGCTAGCGGGATAACCTACGAGCAGTACTTC.